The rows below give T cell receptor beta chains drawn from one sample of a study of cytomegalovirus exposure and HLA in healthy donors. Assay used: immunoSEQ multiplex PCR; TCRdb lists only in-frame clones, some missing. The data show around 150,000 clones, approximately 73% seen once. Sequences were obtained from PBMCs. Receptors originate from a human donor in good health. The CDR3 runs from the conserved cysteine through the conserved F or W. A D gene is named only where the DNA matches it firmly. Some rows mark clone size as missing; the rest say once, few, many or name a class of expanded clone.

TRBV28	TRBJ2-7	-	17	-	CASSLGRLGEPNDEQYF	TGTGCCAGCAGTTTAGGGAGACTAGGGGAACCAAACGACGAGCAGTACTTC
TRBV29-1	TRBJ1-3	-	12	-	CSVPGVGNTIYF	TGCAGCGTCCCAGGGGTTGGAAACACCATATATTTT
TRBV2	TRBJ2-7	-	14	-	CATLLGLLSYEQYF	TGTGCCACCCTGCTGGGACTTCTCTCCTACGAGCAGTACTTC
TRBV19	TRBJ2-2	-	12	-	CASSLQAGELFF	TGTGCCAGTAGTCTCCAGGCCGGGGAGCTGTTTTTT
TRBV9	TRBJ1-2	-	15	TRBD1	CASSVGVGQGCGYTF	TGTGCCAGCAGCGTAGGGGTGGGACAGGGTTGTGGCTACACCTTC
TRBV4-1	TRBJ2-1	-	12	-	CATTSSYNEQFF	TGCGCCACCACGAGCTCCTACAATGAGCAGTTCTTC
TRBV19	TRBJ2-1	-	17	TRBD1	CASSIDPTGGGYNEQFF	TGTGCCAGTAGTATAGATCCAACAGGGGGCGGCTACAATGAGCAGTTCTTC
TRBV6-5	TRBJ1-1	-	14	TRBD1	CATGQGAEGTEAFF	TGTGCCACCGGACAGGGGGCGGAGGGCACTGAAGCTTTCTTT
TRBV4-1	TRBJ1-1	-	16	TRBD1	CASSYQPTGVGTEAFF	TGCGCCAGCAGCTACCAACCCACAGGGGTAGGCACTGAAGCTTTCTTT
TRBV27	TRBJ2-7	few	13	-	CASSLSGFYEQYF	TGTGCCAGCAGTCTAAGCGGGTTCTACGAGCAGTACTTC
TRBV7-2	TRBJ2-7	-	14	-	CASSLSMSPYEQYF	TGTGCCAGCAGCTTATCTATGTCACCCTACGAGCAGTACTTC
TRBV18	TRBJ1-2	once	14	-	CASSQGQSNYGYTF	TGTGCCAGCTCTCAAGGACAGTCTAACTATGGCTACACCTTC
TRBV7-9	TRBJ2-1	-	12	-	CASSLEANEQFF	TGTGCCAGCAGCTTAGAAGCCAATGAGCAGTTCTTC
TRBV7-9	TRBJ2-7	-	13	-	CASSLSGNYEQYF	TGTGCCAGCAGCTTATCAGGGAACTACGAGCAGTACTTC
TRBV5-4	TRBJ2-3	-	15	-	CASSPKEATTDTQYF	TGTGCCAGCAGCCCAAAGGAGGCTACTACAGATACGCAGTATTTT
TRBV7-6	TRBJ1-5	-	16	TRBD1	CASSLEGGQGGQPQHF	TGTGCCAGCAGCTTAGAGGGGGGACAGGGAGGTCAGCCCCAGCATTTT
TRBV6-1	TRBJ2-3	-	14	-	CAIKGGDWADTQYF	TGTGCCATCAAAGGGGGGGACTGGGCAGATACGCAGTATTTT
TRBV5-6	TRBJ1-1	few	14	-	CASSLERGNTEAFF	TGTGCCAGCAGCTTGGAGAGAGGGAACACTGAAGCTTTCTTT
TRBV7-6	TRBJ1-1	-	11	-	CASSSGRGAFF	TGTGCCAGCAGCTCCGGGCGAGGGGCTTTCTTT